This is a list of T cell receptor beta chains from one sample in a study of T cells of healthy individuals. TCRdb called the 5' RACE reads again in MiXCR, with one record for every CDR3 protein. The repertoire has 55,000 to 65,000 distinct CDR3 sequences, 15% to 20% of them found once; the top ten carry approximately 4.6%. These receptors were collected from a human donor in good health. The CDR3 runs from the conserved cysteine through the conserved F or W. A D gene is named only where the DNA matches it firmly. A row's size may be missing; if present it is once, few, many or a size class.

size | J | D | V | CDR3 | DNA
. | TRBJ1-5 | TRBD1 | TRBV6-5 | CASSATGGAPQHF | TGTGCCAGCAGTGCGACAGGGGGCGCGCCCCAGCATTTT
. | TRBJ1-2 | . | TRBV2 | CASYDYGYTF | TGTGCCAGCTATGACTATGGCTACACCTTC
. | TRBJ2-5 | . | TRBV7-3 | CASSLSGKETQYF | TGTGCCAGCAGCTTAAGCGGGAAAGAGACCCAGTACTTC
many | TRBJ1-4 | . | TRBV27 | CASSFARGSEKLFF | TGTGCCAGCAGTTTTGCCAGGGGTTCCGAAAAACTGTTTTTT
few | TRBJ1-4 | TRBD1 | TRBV6-6 | CASSYPGQGEEKLFF | TGTGCCAGCAGTTACCCGGGACAGGGCGAGGAAAAACTGTTTTTT
. | TRBJ2-1 | . | TRBV5-1 | CASSLERDEQFF | TGCGCCAGCAGCTTGGAAAGGGATGAGCAGTTCTTC
many | TRBJ2-2 | TRBD2 | TRBV25-1 | CASSELGPSGSIGELFF | TGTGCCAGCAGTGAATTGGGTCCTAGCGGGAGCATCGGGGAGCTGTTTTTT
many | TRBJ2-3 | TRBD2 | TRBV5-1 | CASSLNGRGTDTQYF | TGCGCCAGCAGCTTGAACGGGAGGGGCACAGATACGCAGTATTTT
many | TRBJ1-1 | . | TRBV7-9 | CASSMRGRTEAFF | TGTGCCAGCAGCATGAGAGGGCGAACTGAAGCTTTCTTT
many | TRBJ1-2 | TRBD1 | TRBV7-6 | CASSWDRGPGNYGYTF | TGTGCCAGCAGCTGGGACAGGGGGCCGGGTAACTATGGCTACACCTTC